This T cell receptor (beta chain) was profiled in a study of T-cell reconstitution after alpha-beta-depleted transplantation in children. In regard to this clonotype: What it binds is unknown.

Study results and limitations: The main origin of T-cell counts and diversity one year after transplant was newly produced T cells. Several hundred expanded graft clones reportedly gave rise to the alpha-beta T cells present about two months after transplant.

Unique molecular identifiers were used to barcode this TCRbeta library. TCRdb ran MiXCR on the PCR reads and lists one entry per CDR3 protein. Altogether fewer than 550,000 distinct CDR3 sequences are present, around 10% being singletons, with the ten largest covering 11% to 15%. This TCR derives from a female patient between 2 and 10 years old who had a stem cell transplant for aplastic anemia, so the T cells may come from the graft donor. This sample comprised PBMCs, mostly from graft donor cells, obtained 180 days after TCRalphabeta/CD19-depleted stem cell transplant.

CDR3 sequence reads: CASSPLPTSGTYEQYV. The CDR3, as DNA: TGTGCCAGCAGTCCCCTCCCGACTAGCGGGACCTACGAGCAGTACGTC. The rearrangement uses TRBV27 and TRBJ2-7; 11 bases align to TRBD2. CDR3 length: 16 residues. The junction had 8 bases not matched to a gene; V was cut back by 5 bases and J by 2 bases. Germline CDR1 and CDR2: MNHEY and SMNVEV (reference sequence).